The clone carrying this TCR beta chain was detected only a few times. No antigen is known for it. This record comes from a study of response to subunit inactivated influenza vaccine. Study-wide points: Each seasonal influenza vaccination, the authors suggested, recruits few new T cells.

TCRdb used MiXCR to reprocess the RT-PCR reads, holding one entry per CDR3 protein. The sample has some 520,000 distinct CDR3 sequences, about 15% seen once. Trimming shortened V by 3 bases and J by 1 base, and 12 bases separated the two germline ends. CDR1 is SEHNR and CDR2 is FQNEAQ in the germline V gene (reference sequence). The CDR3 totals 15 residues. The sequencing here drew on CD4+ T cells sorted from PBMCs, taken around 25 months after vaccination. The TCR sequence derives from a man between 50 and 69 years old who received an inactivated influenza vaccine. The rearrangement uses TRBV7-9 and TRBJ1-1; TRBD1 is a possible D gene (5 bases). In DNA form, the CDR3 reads TGTGCCAGCAGCTTCTACCCCAGGGAGAACACTGAAGCTTTCTTT. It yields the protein CASSFYPRENTEAFF.